This TCR beta chain was observed in a study of T cell repertoires in cytomegalovirus infection. CDR1 is MNHNY and CDR2 is SVGAGI in the germline V gene (reference sequence). This CDR3 spans 14 amino acids. V lost 2 bases to trimming and J lost 7 bases, with 14 bases between them. TCRdb reprocessed the reads with MiXCR, giving one entry per CDR3 protein. The data hold 900,000 to 950,000 distinct CDR3 sequences, with approximately 31% observed a single time. Notes on this clonotype: The antigen is unknown.

This rearrangement joins TRBV6-6 to TRBJ1-1; TRBD1 is a possible D gene (5 bases). The receptor's source is a human donor in good health (CMV status not recorded). Some clones in this sample may be carry-over from other donors' samples. The specimen comprised cultured CD8+ T cells from PBMCs, sampled from culture after CMV antigen stimulation. CDR3 amino acids: CASSYQGGEIEAFF. In DNA form, the CDR3 reads TGTGCCAGCAGTTACCAGGGCGGGGAGATTGAAGCTTTCTTT.